One sample yielded the 26 T cell receptor beta chains listed below, sequenced in a study of metastatic and nonmetastatic thyroid tumors. TCRdb re-called the PCR reads with MiXCR. The table records about 15,000 clones, approximately 20% of them present only once. Before thyroid surgery, none of the patients had received any treatment. The sequenced material came from adjacent normal tissue. Every receptor here comes from a female donor with papillary thyroid cancer or a benign thyroid nodule (not recorded which). Some clones in this sample may be carry-over from other donors' samples.

This chain uses TRBV5-1 with TRBJ2-7, with 10 positions matching TRBD1. The CDR3 spans 14 residues. Trimming removed 5 bases from V and 5 bases from J; junction bases left unmatched: 7. Germline V gives CDR1 SGHRS, CDR2 YFSETQ. The CDR3 spells CASSPGQGFNEQYF. The CDR3 coding sequence is TGCGCCAGCAGTCCGGGACAGGGGTTCAACGAGCAGTACTTC.

This clone was observed many times. The genes are TRBV24-1 and TRBJ1-1; tentatively, D is TRBD1 (5 bases). Trimming removed 4 bases from V and 7 bases from J, with 24 bases in between. The CDR3 consists of 17 residues. Germline CDR1 and CDR2: KGHDR and SFDVKD. The CDR3 sequence: CATSDLTGGKVGCEAFF. DNA for the CDR3: TGTGCCACCAGTGACCTGACGGGGGGAAAGGTTGGTTGTGAAGCTTTCTTT.

This clone was seen only a few times. This sequence may be a read error, since a much larger clone differs from it by one base. This chain joins TRBV4-1 and TRBJ2-4, with a tentative D call TRBD2 (5 bases). The CDR3 contains 13 residues. CDR1 and CDR2 (germline): MGHRA, YSYEKL. The CDR3 loop is CASSQDRVEEQSF. The CDR3 coding sequence is TGCGCCAGCAGCCAAGATAGGGTGGAGGAGCAGTCCTTC.

CDR3 sequence reads: CSALLAGAYNEQFF. The CDR3 coding sequence is TGCAGTGCTCTTCTAGCGGGAGCCTACAATGAGCAGTTCTTC. V and J are TRBV20-1 and TRBJ2-1, with 10 positions matching TRBD2. Germline V lookup: CDR1 DFQATT, CDR2 SNEGSKA (reference sequence). The CDR3 is 14 amino acids. Trimming removed 5 bases from V and 2 bases from J; junction bases left unmatched: 3.

This clone is categorized as medium-sized. In nucleotides, the CDR3 is TGTGCCAGCAGTGCAGGGTATGGAAACACCATATATTTT. Its protein is CASSAGYGNTIYF. This chain links TRBV28 with TRBJ1-3; the D gene is possibly TRBD1 (5 bases). This CDR3 comprises 13 residues. Germline V gene data show CDR1 as MDHEN and CDR2 as SYDVKM. V lost 5 bases to trimming and J lost 3 bases, with 8 bases between them.

This sequence joins TRBV10-3 and TRBJ2-3; TRBD2 matches 8 bases. CDR3 size: 15 residues. CDR1 and CDR2 from the germline V gene are ENHRY and SYGVKD. Trimming at V came to 7 bases and at J to 3 bases, leaving 9 bases not matched to a gene. CDR3 nucleotides: TGTGCCATCACCCAGACTAGCGAACGGACAGATACGCAGTATTTT. It yields the protein CAITQTSERTDTQYF.

This clone is medium-sized by share. This sequence joins TRBV2 and TRBJ2-7; 10 bases align to TRBD1. The J segment lost 0 bases and the V segment lost 10 bases, leaving 9 bases of the junction unmatched. Germline V CDR1 and CDR2: SNHLY, FYNNEI. The length of the CDR3 is 15 residues. The CDR3 here is CATLDGQGGSYEQYF. Here the CDR3 DNA reads TGTGCCACCCTGGACGGACAGGGGGGCTCCTACGAGCAGTACTTC.

This chain links TRBV6-5 with TRBJ2-5; unclear D gene. The CDR3 totals 13 residues. CDR1 is MNHEY and CDR2 is SVGAGI in the germline V gene. The V end lost 0 bases, the J end lost 7 bases, and 9 bases lay between the germline ends. The CDR3: CASSYSSRVTQYF. The CDR3 DNA is TGTGCCAGCAGTTACTCGTCCCGGGTGACCCAGTACTTC.

This clone was seen a handful of times. This chain uses TRBV4-1 with TRBJ2-2; D is ambiguous. The V gene lost 1 base and the J gene lost 6 bases, with 12 bases spanning the gap. Germline loops: CDR1 MGHRA, CDR2 YSYEKL. This CDR3 is 15 amino acids long. The CDR3, as DNA: TGCGCCAGCAGCCAAGCCGCAGGAAGGGCCGGGGAGCTGTTTTTT. Amino acid sequence: CASSQAAGRAGELFF.

This clone counts as medium-sized. CDR3 sequence: CASRPSTGTYEQYF. The CDR3 DNA reads as TGTGCCAGCAGACCATCGACAGGGACCTACGAGCAGTACTTC. This chain links TRBV28 with TRBJ2-7; TRBD1 matches at 7 bases. The V gene's germline CDR1 is MDHEN and CDR2 SYDVKM. With V trimmed by 6 bases and J by 2 bases, 7 bases remained unmatched. The CDR3 runs to 14 residues.

Within the sample, this clone is medium-sized. The V gene is TRBV6-1, the J gene TRBJ2-1; 8 bases fit TRBD2. Trimming removed 6 bases from V and 4 bases from J; junction bases left unmatched: 8. Germline V CDR1 and CDR2: MNHNS, SASEGT. This CDR3 is 15 amino acids long. The CDR3 spells CASRPLAGPYNEQFF. The CDR3 DNA follows: TGTGCCAGCAGACCCCTAGCGGGCCCTTACAATGAGCAGTTCTTC.

About this clone itself: At one of its ends the junction is not consistent with the germline gene, which may arise from a read error. The genes are TRBV7-9 and TRBJ2-3; D could derive from TRBD1 or TRBD2 (6 bases each). Germline V lookup: CDR1 SEHNR, CDR2 FQNEAQ (reference sequence). The CDR3 covers 15 residues. The CDR3 protein is CASILVGGLTYTQYF. CDR3 nucleotide sequence: TGTGCCAGCATCTTAGTAGGGGGACTCACATATACGCAGTATTTT.

The chain is built from TRBV12-3 or TRBV12-4 and TRBJ2-7; possible D gene TRBD2, 6 bases. The CDR3 totals 14 residues. Trimming removed 10 bases from V and 4 bases from J, with 20 bases in between. CDR3 nucleotides: TGTGCCATCATTTTCTTCGGGAGTGGGTACGAGCAGTACTTC. It is translated as CAIIFFGSGYEQYF.

This clone is deemed medium-sized. This chain connects TRBV6-1 to TRBJ2-3, with 10 bases aligning to TRBD2. This CDR3 has 16 residues. The junction had 9 bases not matched to a gene; V was cut back by 5 bases and J by 4 bases. Germline CDR1 is MNHNS and CDR2 is SASEGT. Written as DNA, the CDR3 is TGTGCCAGCAGTACCGCTAGCGGGAGAATGCCAGATACGCAGTATTTT. This codes for CASSTASGRMPDTQYF.

Judged by abundance, this clone is medium-sized (0.01 to 0.1%). CDR3 residues: CASSLRQGSLYEQYF. The CDR3 DNA is TGTGCCAGTAGTCTTCGACAGGGAAGTCTATACGAGCAGTACTTC. This chain connects TRBV19 to TRBJ2-7; 7 bases are a match to TRBD1. CDR1 and CDR2 (germline): LNHDA, SQIVND (reference sequence). The CDR3 consists of 15 residues. V lost 5 bases and J lost 4; bases outside the gene matches: 11. Together with reference TRBV19 and TRBJ2-7, the CDR3 gives the full variable domain: DGGITQSPKYLFRKEGQNVTLSCEQNLNHDAMYWYRQDPGQGLRLIYYSQIVNDFQKGDIAEGYSVSREKKESFPLTVTSAQKNPTAFYLCASSLRQGSLYEQYFGPGTRLTVT.

There are many counts of this clone. V and J are TRBV12-3 or TRBV12-4 and TRBJ1-5; 7 bases agree with TRBD1. The CDR3 sequence is 15 residues long. Unmatched junction bases numbered 6, after V lost 3 bases and J lost 4 bases. For the CDR3, the DNA is TGTGCCAGCAGTTTCCAGGGGGGCTTTAATCAGCCCCAGCATTTT. Translated, it gives CASSFQGGFNQPQHF.

This clone was recorded a few times. The CDR3 DNA follows: TGTGCCAGTAGAGGGACAACACTCCACTTT. Translated: CASRGTTLHF. V is TRBV19 and J is TRBJ1-6; a possible D gene is TRBD1 (6 bases). There are 10 residues in the CDR3. Germline values: CDR1 LNHDA, CDR2 SQIVND (reference sequence). The V and J ends lost 6 bases and 16 bases respectively, with 10 bases between them.

This clone was found once. The chain has TRBV20-1 and TRBJ1-2, with a weak D call TRBD1 (5 bases). Trimming left V 7 bases short and J 7 bases short, with 19 bases between. The CDR3 consists of 13 residues. Germline V gene lookup returns CDR1 DFQATT and CDR2 SNEGSKA (reference sequence). As DNA, the CDR3 is TGCAGTGTTACACAACGGGGGTTAAGTGGCTACACCTTC. This codes for CSVTQRGLSGYTF.

This clone was observed at least ten times. The chain carries TRBV9 and TRBJ2-7; possibly TRBD2 for D (6 bases). The V end lost 3 bases, the J end lost 0 bases, and 7 bases lay between the germline ends. The germline CDR1 and CDR2 sequences are SGDLS and YYNGEE. The CDR3 extends over 13 amino acids. The CDR3 DNA follows: TGTGCCAGCAGCGCGCGGGACTCCTACGAGCAGTACTTC. Amino acids: CASSARDSYEQYF.

This clone is categorized as medium-sized. The chain has TRBV24-1 and TRBJ1-2; TRBD1 is a possible D gene (6 bases). V was clipped by 12 bases and J by 0 bases, with 22 bases between them. The CDR3 runs to 16 residues. The germline V gene encodes CDR1 KGHDR and CDR2 SFDVKD. Here the CDR3 DNA reads TGTGCCCCCGACAGGCTAAGCCCTTCGTCTAACTATGGCTACACCTTC. Amino acid sequence: CAPDRLSPSSNYGYTF.

This clone was counted a few times. The J gene is TRBJ1-1, the V gene TRBV10-3, with a possible D match to TRBD1 (6 bases). The CDR3 is made up of 15 amino acids. The germline gives CDR1 ENHRY, CDR2 SYGVKD. V lost 0 bases, J lost 5 bases, and 13 bases lay in between. The DNA of the CDR3 is TGTGCCATCAGTGAGTCCGGGGGGCAGCGAACTGAAGCTTTCTTT. Amino acid sequence: CAISESGGQRTEAFF.

This chain uses TRBV6-2 or TRBV6-3 with TRBJ2-7; TRBD1 aligns across 10 bases. Germline V gene data show CDR1 as MNHEY and CDR2 as SVGEGT. This CDR3 region has 19 residues. Trimming cost V 7 bases and J 9 bases; bases outside gene matches: 27. The CDR3 coding sequence is TGTGCCAGCAAAGAACGGACAGGGGGAGGGTACCTACGAGAATACTGGCAGTACTTC. Amino acids: CASKERTGGGYLREYWQYF.

The chain is built from TRBV19 and TRBJ1-5; D gene uncertain. Trimming cost V 3 bases and J 5 bases, with 11 bases left between them. The CDR3 length is 14 residues. Germline-derived CDR1 and CDR2 are LNHDA and SQIVND (reference sequence). The CDR3 loop is CASSIPHGYQPQHF. DNA for the CDR3: TGTGCCAGTAGTATCCCACATGGGTATCAGCCCCAGCATTTT. The whole variable domain, remainder taken from reference TRBV19 and TRBJ1-5, is DGGITQSPKYLFRKEGQNVTLSCEQNLNHDAMYWYRQDPGQGLRLIYYSQIVNDFQKGDIAEGYSVSREKKESFPLTVTSAQKNPTAFYLCASSIPHGYQPQHFGDGTRLSIL.

By share, this clone counts as medium-sized. This chain connects TRBV12-3 or TRBV12-4 to TRBJ1-2, with D perhaps matching TRBD1 (5 bases). CDR3 size: 14 residues. V was trimmed by 8 bases and J by 2 bases, leaving 15 bases between them. The CDR3 sequence is CASERGSQNYGYTF. CDR3 DNA sequence: TGTGCCAGCGAGCGGGGCAGCCAGAACTATGGCTACACCTTC.

This sequence joins TRBV28 and TRBJ2-7, with D unresolved. The CDR3 spans 13 residues. Trimming took 7 bases from V and 2 from J, leaving 12 bases between them. Germline CDR1 is MDHEN and CDR2 is SYDVKM. CDR3: CASTSTRTYEQYF. DNA of the CDR3: TGTGCCAGCACTTCGACAAGGACCTACGAGCAGTACTTC.

This clone was recorded at least ten times. The chain combines TRBV5-1 with TRBJ2-2, with 7 bases that match TRBD2. Germline values: CDR1 SGHRS, CDR2 YFSETQ. The CDR3 is made up of 15 amino acids. After removal of 1 base from V and 1 base from J, the junction contained 1 base not matched to a gene. CDR3 nucleotide sequence: TGCGCCAGCAGCTTGCCTAGCGGGAACACCGGGGAGCTGTTTTTT. Protein: CASSLPSGNTGELFF. Looking up the rest from reference TRBV5-1 and TRBJ2-2 gives the full variable domain: KAGVTQTPRYLIKTRGQQVTLSCSPISGHRSVSWYQQTPGQGLQFLFEYFSETQRNKGNFPGRFSGRQFSNSRSEMNVSTLELGDSALYLCASSLPSGNTGELFFGEGSRLTVL.